This passage covers 24 T cell receptor beta chains from one sample sequenced in a study of control samples from healthy donors and cancer patients. Produced via immunoSEQ multiplex PCR; TCRdb's table is partial and in-frame only. Seen in this sample are fewer than 250,000 clones; the ten most common clones hold 2.2%. The material sequenced was blood. These receptors were collected from a woman aged 25 to 39 in good health.

This sequence joins TRBV29-1 and TRBJ2-6; no clear D. The CDR3 runs 14 residues. V lost 4 bases, J lost 4 bases, and 11 bases lay in between. Germline lookup yields CDR1 SQVTM and CDR2 ANQGSEA. DNA for the CDR3: TGCAGCGTTGGTCTTGGATACGGGGCCAACGTCCTGACTTTC. Protein product: CSVGLGYGANVLTF.

The V call is TRBV10-3, the J call TRBJ1-1, with TRBD1 as a possible D gene (5 bases). Germline V gives CDR1 ENHRY, CDR2 SYGVKD. V dropped 3 bases and J dropped 1 base, with 9 bases sitting between them. The CDR3 is 14 residues long. As DNA, the CDR3 is TGTGCCATCAGTGAAGGGACGGCGAACACTGAAGCTTTCTTT. This sequence encodes CAISEGTANTEAFF.

The chain couples TRBV4-2 to TRBJ2-3; 10 bases align to TRBD2. The CDR3 contains 20 residues. CDR1 and CDR2 from the germline V gene are LGHNA and YNFKEQ. V dropped 0 bases and J dropped 5; count of bases not matched to a gene: 17. CDR3 amino acids: CASSQEGLGSGGARIDTQYF. The CDR3 DNA sequence: TGTGCCAGCAGCCAAGAGGGGCTAGGAAGCGGGGGGGCCAGGATAGATACGCAGTATTTT.

The rearrangement joins TRBV9 to TRBJ2-6, with D tentatively TRBD1 or TRBD2 (5 bases each). Trimming took 0 bases from V and 1 from J, leaving 11 bases between them. There are 17 residues in the CDR3. Germline V gene data show CDR1 as SGDLS and CDR2 as YYNGEE. CDR3 loop: CASSVGGTDSGANVLTF. CDR3 DNA: TGTGCCAGCAGCGTAGGGGGGACGGATTCTGGGGCCAACGTCCTGACTTTC.

J is TRBJ1-5 and V is TRBV7-2, with D hard to call. The CDR3 loop spans 13 amino acids. Germline CDR1 and CDR2: SGHTA and FQGNSA. The V and J ends lost 0 bases and 7 bases respectively, with 7 bases between them. CDR3 nucleotides: TGTGCCAGCAGCTTAGCGGGGATCCAGCCCCAGCATTTT. Protein sequence: CASSLAGIQPQHF.

The V call is TRBV4-1, the J call TRBJ1-5, with D unresolved. The length of the CDR3 is 17 residues. Trimming removed 4 bases from V and 1 base from J, with 17 bases in between. The V gene's germline CDR1 is MGHRA and CDR2 YSYEKL. The CDR3 nucleotides read TGCGCCAGCAGCCCCCGACTGGCAGCTTTCAGCAATCAGCCCCAGCATTTT. Its translation is CASSPRLAAFSNQPQHF.

The rearrangement uses TRBV2 and TRBJ2-7; unclear D gene. Deletions cut 7 bases from V and 5 bases from J, with 9 bases between. CDR1 and CDR2 from the germline V gene are SNHLY and FYNNEI. The CDR3 has 11 amino acids. CDR3: CASKYEDEQYF. CDR3 bases: TGTGCCAGCAAATATGAGGACGAGCAGTACTTC.

The chain couples TRBV7-9 to TRBJ2-1; 9 bases map to TRBD2. The germline V gene encodes CDR1 SEHNR and CDR2 FQNEAQ (reference sequence). The CDR3 runs to 15 residues. With 0 bases clipped from V and 9 bases from J, the junction kept 6 bases outside the gene matches. The CDR3 sequence is CASSLAGTSRVEQFF. CDR3 DNA: TGTGCCAGCAGCTTAGCCGGGACTAGCAGGGTTGAGCAGTTCTTC.

The chain couples TRBV19 to TRBJ1-1; 9 nucleotides line up with TRBD1. The germline CDR1 and CDR2 sequences are LNHDA and SQIVND (reference sequence). The CDR3 consists of 14 residues. V lost 4 bases and J lost 5; bases outside the gene matches: 5. CDR3 in DNA: TGTGCCAGTAGTAATACAGGGGGCGCAACTGAAGCTTTCTTT. This sequence encodes CASSNTGGATEAFF.

This chain links TRBV7-3 with TRBJ1-3, with D unresolved. This CDR3 spans 16 amino acids. Trimming cost V 1 base and J 1 base, with 11 bases left between them. Germline-derived CDR1 and CDR2 are SGHTA and FQGTGA. The DNA for the CDR3 is TGTGCCAGCAGCTTAAGGGCCGACCCTTCTGGAAACACCATATATTTT. It is translated as CASSLRADPSGNTIYF.

The chain recombines TRBV3-1 (or the pseudogene TRBV3-2) with TRBJ1-3; D not resolved. The CDR3 has 13 amino acids. Trimming pared 5 bases from V and 3 bases from J, leaving 8 bases between. Germline loops: CDR1 LGHDT, CDR2 YNNKEL (reference sequence). The CDR3 is CASSETGGNTIYF. As DNA, the CDR3 is TGTGCCAGCAGCGAAACGGGTGGAAACACCATATATTTT.

The chain couples TRBV5-1 to TRBJ2-7; the match to TRBD1 covers 10 bases. CDR1 and CDR2 from the germline V gene are SGHRS and YFSETQ. With 5 bases clipped from V and 2 bases from J, the junction kept 10 bases outside the gene matches. The CDR3 is 16 amino acids. The DNA of the CDR3 is TGCGCCAGCAGTTGGGGGTGGGACAGGGGTACCTACGAGCAGTACTTC. Protein sequence: CASSWGWDRGTYEQYF.

The V and J genes are TRBV4-3 and TRBJ1-6; D unresolved. V dropped 0 bases and J dropped 10 bases, with 19 bases sitting between them. The CDR3 runs 17 residues. Germline V CDR1 and CDR2: LGHNA, YSLEER. CDR3 coding DNA: TGCGCCAGCAGCCAAGATTATGTTCTGGGGTTTGGGTCACCCCTCCACTTT. Translated: CASSQDYVLGFGSPLHF.

V is TRBV7-9 and J is TRBJ1-2; the D gene is possibly TRBD1 (6 bases). The V and J ends lost 5 bases and 0 bases respectively, with 16 bases between them. This CDR3 is built from 16 residues. Germline V lookup: CDR1 SEHNR, CDR2 FQNEAQ (reference sequence). This CDR3 is CASSPPGAPANYGYTF. Written as DNA, the CDR3 is TGTGCCAGCAGCCCGCCAGGGGCTCCTGCTAACTATGGCTACACCTTC.

The chain links TRBV5-6 to TRBJ2-5; 9 bases match TRBD2. This CDR3 has 14 amino acids. Looked up from germline, CDR1 is SGHDT and CDR2 is YYEEEE. Trimming removed 3 bases from V and 5 bases from J; junction bases left unmatched: 5. CDR3 sequence: CASSSGLALETQYF. CDR3 DNA: TGTGCCAGCAGCTCGGGACTAGCACTTGAGACCCAGTACTTC. Looking up the rest from reference TRBV5-6 and TRBJ2-5 gives the full variable domain: DAGVTQSPTHLIKTRGQQVTLRCSPKSGHDTVSWYQQALGQGPQFIFQYYEEEERQRGNFPDRFSGHQFPNYSSELNVNALLLGDSALYLCASSSGLALETQYFGPGTRLLVL.

The chain carries TRBV5-1 and TRBJ2-7; D ambiguous. This CDR3 comprises 13 residues. Trimming left V 2 bases short and J 5 bases short, with 11 bases between. The germline V gene has CDR1 SGHRS and CDR2 YFSETQ. CDR3 sequence reads: CASSFQDEDEQYF. CDR3 coding DNA: TGCGCCAGCAGCTTCCAAGACGAGGACGAGCAGTACTTC.

The chain links TRBV28 to TRBJ1-5, with 8 nucleotides matching TRBD1. This CDR3 is 16 amino acids long. J gave up 7 bases and V 3 bases, and 11 bases lay outside the gene matches. The V gene's germline CDR1 is MDHEN and CDR2 SYDVKM. The DNA for the CDR3 is TGTGCCAGCAGTTTGGACAGGGCTGGAGCTGAACAGCCCCAGCATTTT. It codes for CASSLDRAGAEQPQHF.

The chain has TRBV9 and TRBJ1-2; D ambiguous. The germline CDR1 and CDR2 sequences are SGDLS and YYNGEE. The CDR3 sequence is 14 residues long. The V gene lost 2 bases and the J gene lost 8 bases, with 16 bases spanning the gap. The CDR3 nucleotides are TGTGCCAGCAGCGTCGAGGGTGGACGTGAAGGCTACACCTTC. It yields the protein CASSVEGGREGYTF.

The J gene is TRBJ1-5, the V gene TRBV28; D remains ambiguous. V lost 1 base and J 8 bases, leaving 6 bases between the germline ends. This CDR3 has 12 amino acids. Germline V gene sequence: CDR1 MDHEN, CDR2 SYDVKM. The CDR3 loop is CASSLSREPQHF. CDR3 DNA: TGTGCCAGCAGTTTATCCCGGGAGCCCCAGCATTTT.

The chain carries TRBV19 and TRBJ1-5, with 8 bases matching TRBD1. V lost 3 bases to trimming and J lost 4 bases; unmatched junction nucleotides: 5. CDR3 length: 15 amino acids. Germline assignment: CDR1 LNHDA and CDR2 SQIVND (reference sequence). The CDR3 region is CASSILTGGNQPQHF. The DNA of the CDR3 is TGTGCCAGTAGTATTCTTACAGGGGGGAATCAGCCCCAGCATTTT.

The chain recombines TRBV6-6 with TRBJ1-4; a weak D match, TRBD1 (6 bases). The germline CDR1 and CDR2 sequences are MNHNY and SVGAGI (reference sequence). V lost 0 bases to trimming and J lost 5 bases, with 7 bases between them. The CDR3 sequence is 14 residues long. The CDR3 nucleotides are TGTGCCAGCAGTTACTCAGGGGGGAATGAAAAACTGTTTTTT. It is translated as CASSYSGGNEKLFF.

The chain couples TRBV4-2 to TRBJ1-2; no clear D. Germline V gives CDR1 LGHNA, CDR2 YNFKEQ. Trimming stripped 2 bases from V and 6 bases from J, with 7 bases between. The CDR3 loop spans 12 amino acids. DNA of the CDR3: TGTGCCAGCAGCCAAAATCGGAATGGCTACACCTTC. Translation: CASSQNRNGYTF.

The chain is built from TRBV4-2 and TRBJ1-4; the match to TRBD1 covers 7 bases. Trimming removed 5 bases from V and 8 bases from J; junction bases left unmatched: 8. This CDR3 has 14 residues. Per the germline V gene, CDR1 is LGHNA and CDR2 is YNFKEQ. In DNA, the CDR3 is TGTGCCAGCAGCGAGGGGGCCGAAGCGGAAAAACTGTTTTTT. It encodes CASSEGAEAEKLFF.

The rearrangement joins TRBV9 to TRBJ2-3, with D tentatively TRBD1 or TRBD2 (5 bases each). Germline values: CDR1 SGDLS, CDR2 YYNGEE. This CDR3 has 15 residues. V shed 0 bases and J shed 0 bases, with 8 bases lying between them. The CDR3 DNA follows: TGTGCCAGCAGCGTAGCGGGGCGAAGCACAGATACGCAGTATTTT. Its protein product is CASSVAGRSTDTQYF. The full variable domain, with the rest looked up from reference TRBV9 and TRBJ2-3, is DSGVTQTPKHLITATGQRVTLRCSPRSGDLSVYWYQQSLDQGLQFLIQYYNGEERAKGNILERFSAQQFPDLHSELNLSSLELGDSALYFCASSVAGRSTDTQYFGPGTRLTVL.